This TCR beta chain was sequenced for a study of shared clonotypes between healthy human individuals. Execution of the assay was at deep level. Over several immunoSEQ plates, each subset's genomic DNA was distributed in even portions. Sequencing of unsorted PBMC DNA was carried out using ten immunoSEQ deep assay plates. Sequencing used immunoSEQ multiplex PCR; TCRdb keeps in-frame clones, though not all of them. The sample lists some 500,000 clones; approximately 80% were seen once. Caucasian adults living in Nashville, Tennessee, provided all samples. The CDR3 is 20 amino acids. Sample: PBMCs. This rearrangement joins TRBV21-1 to TRBJ2-3; the table's D call of TRBD2 was not tested on the DNA. TRBV21-1 is an annotated pseudogene. The source of this sequence is a woman aged 40 to 50 in good health. Some clones in this sample may be carry-over from other donors' samples. The CDR3: CASPKVTGTSGRGGTDTQYF. In nucleotides, the CDR3 is TGTGCCAGCCCAAAAGTGACCGGGACTAGCGGGAGGGGGGGCACAGATACGCAGTATTTT.